The text below deals with one T cell receptor (beta chain). Its antigen is unidentified. Sequence at one end of the junction differs from germline and may be a read error. This entry is derived from a study of regulatory T cells in long-lasting Graves disease. The study's findings and limits: Persistent disease preferred TRBV28, TRBJ1-2 and TRBJ2-5.

Investigators prepared the TCR beta libraries by applying iRepertoire HTBI primers and Arm-PCR of CDR3 regions. TCRdb independently ran MiXCR on the multiplex PCR reads; one entry per CDR3 protein. The data show 600,000 to 850,000 distinct CDR3 sequences, approximately 29% seen once. Looked up from germline, CDR1 is MNHEY and CDR2 is SVGAGI. The CDR3 spans 13 residues. Time point specified: persistent/refractory GD, antithyroid drugs over 5 years with positive TRAb. There was RNA extracted from PBMCs, and the TCR library was made from it. The receptor was isolated from a female donor with Graves disease. V gene TRBV6-5 combines with J gene TRBJ2-7; D not resolved. Sequencing was performed on peripheral blood mononuclear cells (PBMCs), taken when the disease was refractory, from a patient treated with antithyroid drugs. CDR3 DNA sequence: TGTGCCAGCAAGTACCCCGGGCCCTACGGGCAGTACTTC. As protein: CASKYPGPYGQYF.